This TCR beta chain was observed in a study of human T cells and chemical hapten exposure. About the study: Minor pooled library volume differences mainly drove per-sample TCR yield variation.

The J segment lost 7 bases and the V segment lost 8 bases, leaving 14 bases of the junction unmatched. CDR1 is LGHDT and CDR2 is YNNKEL in the germline V gene (reference sequence). The CDR3 is made up of 15 amino acids. This clonotype was counted a few times. TCRdb independently ran MiXCR on the RACE reads; one entry per CDR3 protein. The table has more than 300,000 distinct CDR3 sequences, roughly 5% seen once; the top ten hold about 2.5%. Time point meaning: pre-sensitization, week 0. As to treatment: therapeutic diphenylcyclopropenone sensitization with weekly scalp DPC. The chain uses TRBV3-1 and TRBJ2-1; 7 nucleotides align to TRBD2. The sequencing used whole blood, collected in connection with sensitization to the hapten diphenylcyclopropenone (DPC). The TCR sequence derives from a woman aged 45-65 years with alopecia areata. Some clones in this sample may be carry-over from other donors' samples. The CDR3 sequence: CASGFGSGNGNEQFF. CDR3 sequence (DNA): TGTGCCAGCGGCTTTGGGAGCGGGAATGGTAATGAGCAGTTCTTC.